This T cell receptor beta chain came from a study of blood T cell repertoires in COVID-19. Study context: COVID-19 samples from acute and convalescent phases originated in the United States, Italy and Spain.

The repertoire was sequenced with immunoSEQ multiplex PCR; TCRdb's copy has only in-frame clones and lacks some. Among about 100,000 clones listed, around four fifths were seen once. V lost 3 bases to trimming and J lost 4 bases, with 13 bases between them. CDR1 is SGDLS and CDR2 is YYNGEE in the germline V gene. CDR3 length: 14 residues. V gene TRBV9 combines with J gene TRBJ1-1, with a possible D match to TRBD1 (6 bases). Input material: peripheral blood. The origin of this receptor is a human donor in a cohort sampled during active COVID-19. CDR3 in DNA: TGTGCCAGCAGCGGCCAGGGGCCCAGCACTGAAGCTTTCTTT. Translated: CASSGQGPSTEAFF.